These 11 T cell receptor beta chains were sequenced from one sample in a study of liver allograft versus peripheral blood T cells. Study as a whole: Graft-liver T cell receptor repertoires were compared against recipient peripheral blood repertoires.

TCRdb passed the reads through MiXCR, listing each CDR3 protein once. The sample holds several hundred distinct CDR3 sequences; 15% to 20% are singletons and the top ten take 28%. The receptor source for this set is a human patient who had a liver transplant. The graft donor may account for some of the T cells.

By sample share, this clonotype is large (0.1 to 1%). The chain's CDR3 is CASSHRQRPNYGYTF. The CDR3 DNA reads as TGTGCCAGCAGTCACAGACAGAGACCTAACTATGGCTACACCTTC. This chain uses TRBV6-1 with TRBJ1-2; D perhaps matches TRBD1 (5 bases). The V gene's germline CDR1 is MNHNS and CDR2 SASEGT. V gave up 5 bases and J gave up 0 bases, with 13 bases separating them. CDR3 length: 15 amino acids.

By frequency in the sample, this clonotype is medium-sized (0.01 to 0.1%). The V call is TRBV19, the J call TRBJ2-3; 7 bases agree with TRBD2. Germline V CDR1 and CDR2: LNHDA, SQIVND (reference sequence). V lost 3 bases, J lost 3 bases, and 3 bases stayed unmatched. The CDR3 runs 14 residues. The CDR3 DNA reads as TGTGCCAGTAGTATGTGGGGGGGGACAGATACGCAGTATTTT. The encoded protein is CASSMWGGTDTQYF.

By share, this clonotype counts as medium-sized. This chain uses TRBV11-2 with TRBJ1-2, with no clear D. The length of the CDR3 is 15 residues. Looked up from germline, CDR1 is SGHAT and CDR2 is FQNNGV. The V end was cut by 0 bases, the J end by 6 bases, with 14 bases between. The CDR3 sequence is CASSLEASGMDGYTF. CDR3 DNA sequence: TGTGCCAGCAGCTTAGAGGCCAGCGGCATGGATGGCTACACCTTC.

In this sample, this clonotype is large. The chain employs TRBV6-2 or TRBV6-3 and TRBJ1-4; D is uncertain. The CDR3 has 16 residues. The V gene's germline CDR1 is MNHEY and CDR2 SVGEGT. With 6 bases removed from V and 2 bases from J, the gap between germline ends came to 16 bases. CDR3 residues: CASSPDWGGTNEKLFF. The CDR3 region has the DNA TGTGCCAGCAGCCCGGACTGGGGAGGGACTAATGAAAAACTGTTTTTT.

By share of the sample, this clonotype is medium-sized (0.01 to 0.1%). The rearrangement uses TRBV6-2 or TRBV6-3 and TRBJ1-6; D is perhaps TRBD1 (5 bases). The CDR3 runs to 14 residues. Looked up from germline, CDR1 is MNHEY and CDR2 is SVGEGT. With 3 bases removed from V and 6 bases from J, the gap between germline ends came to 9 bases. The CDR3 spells CASSYDSANSPLHF. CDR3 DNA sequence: TGTGCCAGCAGTTATGACAGTGCTAATTCACCCCTCCACTTT.

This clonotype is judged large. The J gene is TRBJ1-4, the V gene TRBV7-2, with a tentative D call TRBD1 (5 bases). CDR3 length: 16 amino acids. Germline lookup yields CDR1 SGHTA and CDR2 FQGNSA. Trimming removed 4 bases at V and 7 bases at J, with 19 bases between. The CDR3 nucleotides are TGTGCCAGCAGCTGGGGACCCAACGAGGGCGTTGAAAAACTGTTTTTT. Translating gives CASSWGPNEGVEKLFF. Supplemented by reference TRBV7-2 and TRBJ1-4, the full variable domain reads GAGVSQSPSNKVTEKGKDVELRCDPISGHTALYWYRQSLGQGLEFLIYFQGNSAPDKSGLPSDRFSAERTGGSVSTLTIQRTQQEDSAVYLCASSWGPNEGVEKLFFGSGTQLSVL.

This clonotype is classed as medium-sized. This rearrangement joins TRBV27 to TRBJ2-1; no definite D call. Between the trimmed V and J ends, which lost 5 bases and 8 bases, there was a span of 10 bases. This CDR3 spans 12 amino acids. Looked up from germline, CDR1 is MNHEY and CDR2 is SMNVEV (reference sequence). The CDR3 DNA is TGTGCCAGCAGTCCTAGGTCAGATGAGCAGTTCTTC. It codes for CASSPRSDEQFF.

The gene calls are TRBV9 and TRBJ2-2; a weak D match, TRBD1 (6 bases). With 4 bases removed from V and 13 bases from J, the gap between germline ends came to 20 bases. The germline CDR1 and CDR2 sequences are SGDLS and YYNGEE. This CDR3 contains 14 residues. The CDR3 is CASSPGTPNTGLFF. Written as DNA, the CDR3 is TGTGCCAGCAGCCCCGGGACACCTAACACCGGGCTGTTTTTT. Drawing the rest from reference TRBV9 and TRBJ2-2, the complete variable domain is DSGVTQTPKHLITATGQRVTLRCSPRSGDLSVYWYQQSLDQGLQFLIQYYNGEERAKGNILERFSAQQFPDLHSELNLSSLELGDSALYFCASSPGTPNTGLFFGEGSRLTVL.

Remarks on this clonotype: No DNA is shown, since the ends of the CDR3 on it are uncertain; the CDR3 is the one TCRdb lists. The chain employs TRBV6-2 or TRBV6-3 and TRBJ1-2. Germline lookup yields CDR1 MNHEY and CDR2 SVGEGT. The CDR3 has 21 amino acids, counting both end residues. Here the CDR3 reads CASSPNGGLQQYVGPGGGYTF.

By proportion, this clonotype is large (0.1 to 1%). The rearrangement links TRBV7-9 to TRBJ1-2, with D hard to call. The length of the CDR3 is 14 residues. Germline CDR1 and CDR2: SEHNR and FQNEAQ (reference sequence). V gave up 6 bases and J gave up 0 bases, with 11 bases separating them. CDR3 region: CASRSGESNYGYTF. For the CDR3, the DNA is TGTGCCAGCAGGAGCGGGGAGTCTAACTATGGCTACACCTTC.

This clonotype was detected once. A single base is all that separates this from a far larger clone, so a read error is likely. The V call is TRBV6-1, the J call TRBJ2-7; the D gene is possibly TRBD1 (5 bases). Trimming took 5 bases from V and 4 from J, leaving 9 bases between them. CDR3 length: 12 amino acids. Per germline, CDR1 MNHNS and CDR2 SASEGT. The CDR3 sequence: CASSSTGYEQYF. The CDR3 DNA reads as TGTGCCAGCAGTTCCACAGGATACGAGCAGTACTTC.